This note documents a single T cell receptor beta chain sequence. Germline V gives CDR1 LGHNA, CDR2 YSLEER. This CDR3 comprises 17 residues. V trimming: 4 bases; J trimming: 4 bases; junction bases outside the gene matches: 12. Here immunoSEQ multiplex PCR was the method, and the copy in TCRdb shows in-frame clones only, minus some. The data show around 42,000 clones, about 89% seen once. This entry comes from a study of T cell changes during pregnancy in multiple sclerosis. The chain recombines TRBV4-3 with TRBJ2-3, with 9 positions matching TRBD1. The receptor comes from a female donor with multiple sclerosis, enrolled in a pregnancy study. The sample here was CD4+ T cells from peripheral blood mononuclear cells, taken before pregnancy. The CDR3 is CASSLMSGQGVSDTQYF. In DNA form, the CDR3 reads TGCGCCAGCAGCCTGATGTCGGGACAGGGTGTATCAGATACGCAGTATTTT.